This section outlines one T cell receptor (beta chain) sequence together with its context. Antigen specificity is unknown. This sample was taken from a study of OX40 agonist ivuxolimab in advanced cancers. Data came from immunoSEQ multiplex PCR; TCRdb stores just in-frame clones and leaves some out. The sample shows around 81,000 clones, more than 75% of them seen only once. Trimming left V 5 bases short and J 1 base short, with 20 bases between. The CDR3 contains 17 residues. Germline CDR1 is LNHDA and CDR2 is SQIVND (reference sequence). Study results and limitations: Doses of 0.1 to 3.0 mg/kg were accompanied by clonal expansion of CD4+ and CD8+ blood T cells by week 6.

The sequence came from an adult with an advanced solid tumor such as melanoma, head and neck, liver or kidney cancer. This chain links TRBV19 with TRBJ1-2, with a tentative D call TRBD1 (6 bases). The sample consisted of CD4+ or CD8+ T cells sorted from blood, taken in a trial of the OX40 agonist ivuxolimab. The CDR3 region is CASSSEGLTGSNYGYTF. Written as DNA, the CDR3 is TGTGCCAGTAGTTCCGAAGGACTCACAGGGAGTAACTATGGCTACACCTTC.